This T cell receptor beta chain was profiled in a study of blood T cell repertoires in COVID-19. In the study overall: The study drew acute and convalescent COVID-19 samples from the United States, Italy and Spain. Nucleic acid was either cDNA or gDNA, and it came from T cells, B-cell-depleted T cells, or PBMCs.

In the original analysis: Amplifying reference gene primers gave estimates of nucleated cell counts. Libraries were prepared by immunoSEQ multiplex PCR; TCRdb keeps only in-frame clonotypes and omits some of them. D and trimming come from the DNA, and the V and J calls and clone size come from that table. The data hold just under 350,000 clones, with around nine tenths observed a single time. This receptor was taken from a woman in her 70s with COVID-19, enrolled during active disease. Sequencing was performed on peripheral blood.

Written as DNA, the CDR3 is TGTGCCAGCTTTGATTCCAGGGGGAACTATGGCTACACCTTC. Residues: CASFDSRGNYGYTF. The V gene is TRBV28, the J gene TRBJ1-2, with 7 positions matching TRBD1. V was clipped by 8 bases and J by 2 bases; unmatched bases: 8. The CDR3 runs 14 residues. Germline-derived CDR1 and CDR2 are MDHEN and SYDVKM.